The rows below give T cell receptor beta chains drawn from one sample of a study of cytomegalovirus exposure and HLA in healthy donors. The repertoire was sequenced with immunoSEQ multiplex PCR; TCRdb's copy has only in-frame clones and lacks some. The sample includes approximately 70,000 clones, less than 85% of them seen just once. The sample comprised PBMCs. These receptors came from a woman aged 50 to 60 in good health and CMV-seropositive. CDR3s include the opening cysteine and the closing phenylalanine or tryptophan. Fields, in order: D gene, V gene, J gene, CDR3 protein. A D gene is named only where the DNA matches it firmly.

D: -; V: TRBV7-8; J: TRBJ1-2; CDR3: CASRALTGLPDYGYTF
D: TRBD2; V: TRBV5-6; J: TRBJ2-1; CDR3: CASSLTSASYNEQFF
D: TRBD1; V: TRBV9; J: TRBJ2-7; CDR3: CASSTLGDSGEQYF
D: -; V: TRBV4-2; J: TRBJ2-2; CDR3: CASSPPGRADGELFF
D: TRBD2; V: TRBV6-1; J: TRBJ2-1; CDR3: CASSESSGYNEQFF
D: TRBD1; V: TRBV5-5; J: TRBJ2-3; CDR3: CASSLVGTVITDTQYF
D: -; V: TRBV19; J: TRBJ2-2; CDR3: CASISERGTGELFF
D: -; V: TRBV18; J: TRBJ2-3; CDR3: CASSPMAGAEGTQYF
D: -; V: TRBV5-1; J: TRBJ2-5; CDR3: CASRAAETQYF
D: -; V: TRBV19; J: TRBJ1-5; CDR3: CASSIRGEGQPQHF
D: -; V: TRBV6-5; J: TRBJ2-7; CDR3: CASSYSGERLEQYF
D: -; V: TRBV5-6; J: TRBJ2-1; CDR3: CASSLSMTGLTHNEQFF
D: -; V: TRBV5-1; J: TRBJ2-1; CDR3: CASSLVQSSYNEQFF
D: TRBD1; V: TRBV18; J: TRBJ1-3; CDR3: CASSPQQGGNTIYF
D: -; V: TRBV27; J: TRBJ1-1; CDR3: CASSLLGRTEAFF
D: -; V: TRBV19; J: TRBJ1-1; CDR3: CASSLRRTDRPFDTEAFF
D: -; V: TRBV7-8; J: TRBJ1-6; CDR3: CASSLRAGPRGNSPLHF
D: -; V: TRBV6-5; J: TRBJ2-1; CDR3: CASRSSTTGINEQFF
D: -; V: TRBV7-9; J: TRBJ2-7; CDR3: CASSRGSPYEQYF
D: -; V: TRBV5-1; J: TRBJ1-1; CDR3: CASMGGMGAEAFF
D: TRBD2; V: TRBV27; J: TRBJ2-1; CDR3: CASSISGSGNEQFF
D: -; V: TRBV5-8; J: TRBJ1-2; CDR3: CASSVPPPRNGYTF
D: -; V: TRBV11-2; J: TRBJ1-1; CDR3: CASSRTENTEAFF
D: -; V: TRBV11-2; J: TRBJ2-1; CDR3: CASSLGGGRGNEQFF
D: TRBD1; V: TRBV27; J: TRBJ1-6; CDR3: CASGTTTGVRSPLHF
D: -; V: TRBV6-6; J: TRBJ1-2; CDR3: CASSWGDDGYTF
D: TRBD1; V: TRBV5-1; J: TRBJ2-5; CDR3: CASSSNGQGGQETQYF
D: TRBD1; V: TRBV6-5; J: TRBJ1-5; CDR3: CASSTGEGQPQHF
D: TRBD1; V: TRBV5-1; J: TRBJ1-1; CDR3: CASSFLGTASLYTEAFF
D: TRBD1; V: TRBV18; J: TRBJ2-1; CDR3: CASSFVGQGANNEQFF
D: -; V: TRBV11-2; J: TRBJ2-3; CDR3: CASSLGRDSTTDTQYF
D: -; V: TRBV18; J: TRBJ1-1; CDR3: CASSPTAEGTEAFF
D: -; V: TRBV2; J: TRBJ1-1; CDR3: CASSLPFGDTEAFF
D: -; V: TRBV28; J: TRBJ2-1; CDR3: CASSLGLHSSYNEQFF
D: TRBD1; V: TRBV10-1; J: TRBJ2-7; CDR3: CASSGPEQGMSLQYF
D: TRBD2; V: TRBV4-3; J: TRBJ2-1; CDR3: CASSQGAGDEQFF
D: -; V: TRBV4-2; J: TRBJ2-3; CDR3: CASSQARGYTQYF